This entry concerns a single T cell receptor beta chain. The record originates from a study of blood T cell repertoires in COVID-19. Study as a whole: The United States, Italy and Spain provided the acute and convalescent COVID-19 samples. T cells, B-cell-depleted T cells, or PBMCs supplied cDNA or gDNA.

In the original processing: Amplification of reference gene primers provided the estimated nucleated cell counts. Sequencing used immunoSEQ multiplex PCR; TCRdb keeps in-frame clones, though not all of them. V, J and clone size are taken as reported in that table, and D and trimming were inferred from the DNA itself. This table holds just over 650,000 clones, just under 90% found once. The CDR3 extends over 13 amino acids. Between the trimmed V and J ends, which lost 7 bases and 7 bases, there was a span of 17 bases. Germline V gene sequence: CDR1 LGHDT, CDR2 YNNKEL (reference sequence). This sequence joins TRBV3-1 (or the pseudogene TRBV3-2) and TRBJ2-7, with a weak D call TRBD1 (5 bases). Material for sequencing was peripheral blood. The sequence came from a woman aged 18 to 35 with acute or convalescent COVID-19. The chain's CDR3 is CASTLQGRMEQYF. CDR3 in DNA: TGTGCCAGCACCCTTCAGGGTCGTATGGAGCAGTACTTC.